The rows below give T cell receptor beta chains drawn from one sample of a study of cytomegalovirus exposure and HLA in healthy donors. Sequencing used immunoSEQ multiplex PCR; TCRdb keeps in-frame clones, though not all of them. The repertoire holds approximately 130,000 clones, with roughly 82% as singletons. The sequencing sample was made of PBMCs. These receptors were collected from a man in his fifties in good health and CMV-seronegative. Each CDR3 is given with its conserved first and last residue. A D gene is named only where the DNA matches it firmly. A clone size is listed for some rows: how often the clone was seen (once, few, many), or a class if it is expanded.

>few|TRBV6-1|TRBJ1-5|.
TGTGCCAGCAGTGTTGGCTTTCTTAGCAATCAGCCCCAGCATTTT
CASSVGFLSNQPQHF
>.|TRBV28|TRBJ2-7|TRBD1
TGTGCCAGCAAGGCGAGGGGGCTTAAGGCATACGAGCAGTACTTC
CASKARGLKAYEQYF
>.|TRBV6-1|TRBJ2-7|.
TGTGCCAGCAGTGAAGCATGGGGGGGCCCCTACGAGCAGTACTTC
CASSEAWGGPYEQYF
>.|TRBV14|TRBJ1-5|.
TGTGCCAGCAACTTAATCCAAGAGGGCGGGGATCAGCCCCAGCATTTT
CASNLIQEGGDQPQHF
>.|TRBV11-2|TRBJ2-2|TRBD2
TGTGCCAGCAGCTTAGGGGCTAGCGGGGTAAACACCGGGGAGCTGTTTTTT
CASSLGASGVNTGELFF
>.|TRBV13|TRBJ1-2|.
TGTGCCAGCAGCTTAGGCCGCAGTGGAGGTGGCTACACCTTC
CASSLGRSGGGYTF
>.|TRBV6-4|TRBJ1-6|TRBD1
TGTGCCAGCAGTGTGGACAGGGATAATTCACCCCTCCACTTT
CASSVDRDNSPLHF
>.|TRBV7-9|TRBJ2-5|.
TGTGCCAGCAGCCCGGGACAACTACAAGAGACCCAGTACTTC
CASSPGQLQETQYF
>.|TRBV5-6|TRBJ1-2|TRBD1
TGTGCCAGCAGCTTGGGGTGGGACAGGGCAGCAGGCTACACCTTC
CASSLGWDRAAGYTF
>.|TRBV7-6|TRBJ2-7|.
TGTGCCAGCAGCTTAAAAGGGGACACGTACGAGCAGTACTTC
CASSLKGDTYEQYF
>.|TRBV11-3|TRBJ2-2|TRBD2
TGTGCCAGCAGCCCCTACGGGGGGACGAACACCGGGGAGCTGTTTTTT
CASSPYGGTNTGELFF
>.|TRBV5-6|TRBJ1-2|.
TGTGCCAGCAGCTTGACCGGGATAAACTATGGCTACACCTTC
CASSLTGINYGYTF
>.|TRBV6-6|TRBJ2-7|TRBD1
TGTGCCAGCAACCCGGGACAGTTCTCCTACGAGCAGTACTTC
CASNPGQFSYEQYF
>.|TRBV5-8|TRBJ1-1|.
TGTGCCAGCAGCTTCGGGAACACTGAAGCTTTCTTT
CASSFGNTEAFF
>.|TRBV27|TRBJ1-2|.
TGTGCCAGCAGTTACCTACGGGGTGCGGGGTATGGCTACACCTTC
CASSYLRGAGYGYTF
>.|TRBV4-1|TRBJ1-3|.
TGCGCCAGCAGCCAACCAACCGAAGGGGCCTTCTCTGGAAACACCATATATTTT
CASSQPTEGAFSGNTIYF
>.|TRBV29-1|TRBJ1-3|.
TGCAGCGTTGAAGACCCGCCGGGGGGAGACACCATATATTTT
CSVEDPPGGDTIYF
>.|TRBV9|TRBJ1-1|TRBD1
TGTGCCAGCAGCGTCGGGGACAGATTGAACACTGAAGCTTTCTTT
CASSVGDRLNTEAFF
>once|TRBV6-1|TRBJ2-7|.
TGTGCCACTTCGCCATCGCCCTGGAGCTCCTACGAGCAGTACTTC
CATSPSPWSSYEQYF
>.|TRBV27|TRBJ2-5|.
TGTGCCAGCTCTCCCCGGTCCCAAGAGACCCAGTACTTC
CASSPRSQETQYF
>.|TRBV5-4|TRBJ2-3|.
TGTGCCAGCAGCTGGGACCTGGGAAGCGGGGATACGCAGTATTTT
CASSWDLGSGDTQYF
>.|TRBV27|TRBJ2-2|TRBD1
TGTGCCAGCAGTTTCGGGACAGGGACCGGGGAGCTGTTTTTT
CASSFGTGTGELFF
>once|TRBV6-5|TRBJ1-2|TRBD1
TGTGCCACCGGGACAGGGGGCAAAGGCTACACCTTC
CATGTGGKGYTF
>.|TRBV28|TRBJ2-3|TRBD2
TGTGCCTCGTTACGGGCTAGCGGGGTCGGGAATACGCAGTATTTT
CASLRASGVGNTQYF
>.|TRBV19|TRBJ2-2|.
TGTGCCAGTAAACCAAATGCGGGAATCAACACCGGGGAGCTGTTTTTT
CASKPNAGINTGELFF
>.|TRBV7-2|TRBJ2-3|TRBD2
TGTGCCAGCAGCTTGGGACTAGCGGGGGAAGATACGCAGTATTTT
CASSLGLAGEDTQYF
>.|TRBV5-3|TRBJ1-4|TRBD1
TGTGCCGGGGGGGACAGGGAAGAAAGAACTAATGAAAAACTGTTTTTT
CAGGDREERTNEKLFF
>.|TRBV7-2|TRBJ1-3|TRBD1
TGTGCCAGCAGCCCACGGGACAGCGCGGGAAACACCATATATTTT
CASSPRDSAGNTIYF
>.|TRBV5-4|TRBJ2-7|TRBD1
TGTGCCAGCAGCTTCTGGACAGGGGACGAGCAGTACTTC
CASSFWTGDEQYF
>.|TRBV4-2|TRBJ2-1|TRBD2
TGTGCCAGCAGCCAAAGACTAGCGGGGGGAGATGAGCAGTTCTTC
CASSQRLAGGDEQFF
>.|TRBV25-1|TRBJ1-1|TRBD1
TGTGCCAGCAGTGAATTCCGGACAGGGTATTTGACTGAAGCTTTCTTT
CASSEFRTGYLTEAFF
>.|TRBV5-6|TRBJ2-1|.
TGTGCCAGCAGCTTTCAGGGTTGGGGTGAGCAGTTCTTC
CASSFQGWGEQFF
>.|TRBV6-1|TRBJ1-6|.
TGTGCCAGCAGTGATCTTTATAATTCACCCCTCCACTTT
CASSDLYNSPLHF
>.|TRBV19|TRBJ1-1|.
TGTGCCAGTAGTATCGGGGGATGGAACACTGAAGCTTTCTTT
CASSIGGWNTEAFF
>.|TRBV13|TRBJ2-1|.
TGTGCCAGCAGCCCTCTTACAGGGAGCTCCTACAATGAGCAGTTCTTC
CASSPLTGSSYNEQFF
>.|TRBV6-5|TRBJ2-5|TRBD2
TGTGCCAGCAGGGACGCGGGGGTGCAAGAGACCCAGTACTTC
CASRDAGVQETQYF
>.|TRBV6-1|TRBJ1-3|.
TGTGCCAGCAGTGACGGGACAATGGGGAGAAACACCATATATTTT
CASSDGTMGRNTIYF
>.|TRBV12-5|TRBJ1-5|.
TGTGCTAGTGGTTGGAGTCCCGGCAATCAGCCCCAGCATTTT
CASGWSPGNQPQHF
>few|TRBV6-1|TRBJ1-1|TRBD1
TGTGCCAGCAGTTGGACAGGGTCAATTGCTGAAGCTTTCTTT
CASSWTGSIAEAFF
>.|TRBV19|TRBJ1-2|TRBD1
TGTGCCAGTAGTATGATGACAGGGGACCCAAACTATGGCTACACCTTC
CASSMMTGDPNYGYTF
>.|TRBV4-2|TRBJ2-5|TRBD1
TGTGCCAGCAGCCAAGTTGTCGACAGGGGGCGCCCAGAGACCCAGTACTTC
CASSQVVDRGRPETQYF
>.|TRBV30|TRBJ2-7|.
TGTGCCTGGAGTGTCCGGGATGAGCAGTACTTC
CAWSVRDEQYF
>few|TRBV18|TRBJ2-5|.
TGTGCCAGCTCACCAAGGACAGAAGAGACCCAGTACTTC
CASSPRTEETQYF
>.|TRBV2|TRBJ1-1|TRBD1
TGTGCCAGCAGGGGGGACAGGGATACTGAAGCTTTCTTT
CASRGDRDTEAFF
>.|TRBV13|TRBJ1-1|TRBD1
TGTGCCACCGGTACAGGGGCGGCGGCTGAAGCTTTCTTT
CATGTGAAAEAFF
>.|TRBV7-9|TRBJ1-1|.
TGTGCCAGCAGCTCCGCCGGGACTGAAGCTTTCTTT
CASSSAGTEAFF
>once|TRBV11-3|TRBJ2-7|.
TGTGCCAGCAGCTTCCGGGACACGAGCTCCTACGAGCAGTACTTC
CASSFRDTSSYEQYF